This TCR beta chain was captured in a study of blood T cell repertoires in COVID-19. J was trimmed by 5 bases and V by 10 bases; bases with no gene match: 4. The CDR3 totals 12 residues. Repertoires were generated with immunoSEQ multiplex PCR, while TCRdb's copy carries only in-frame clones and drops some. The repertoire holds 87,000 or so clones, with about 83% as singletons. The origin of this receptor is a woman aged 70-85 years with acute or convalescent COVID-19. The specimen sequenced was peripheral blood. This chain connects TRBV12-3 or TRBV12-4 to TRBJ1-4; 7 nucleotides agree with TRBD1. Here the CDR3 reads CATQGVNEKLFF. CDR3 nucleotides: TGTGCCACCCAGGGGGTGAATGAAAAACTGTTTTTT.